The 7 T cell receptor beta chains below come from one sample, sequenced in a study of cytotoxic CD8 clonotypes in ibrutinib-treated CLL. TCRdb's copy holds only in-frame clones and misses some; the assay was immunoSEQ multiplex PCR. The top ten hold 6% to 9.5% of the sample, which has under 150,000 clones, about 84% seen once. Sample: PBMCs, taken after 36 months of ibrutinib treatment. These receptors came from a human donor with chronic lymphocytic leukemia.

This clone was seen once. The CDR3 here is CASGLSRGGQGPPEAFF. In DNA form, the CDR3 reads TGTGCTAGTGGTTTGAGCAGGGGGGGGCAGGGGCCCCCTGAAGCTTTCTTT. The V call is TRBV12-5, the J call TRBJ1-1; 7 bases agree with TRBD1. This CDR3 spans 17 amino acids. The germline V gene encodes CDR1 LGHNT and CDR2 FRNRAP. V gave up 2 bases and J gave up 6 bases; unmatched junction bases: 15.

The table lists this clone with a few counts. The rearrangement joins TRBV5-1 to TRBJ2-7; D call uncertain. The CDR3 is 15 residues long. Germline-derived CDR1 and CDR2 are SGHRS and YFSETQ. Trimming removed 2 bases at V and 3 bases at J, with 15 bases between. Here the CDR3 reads CASSFLTDRSYEQYF. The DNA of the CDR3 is TGCGCCAGCAGCTTTTTAACAGACCGAAGCTACGAGCAGTACTTC.

The CDR3 spells CASSPTGLGYGYTF. DNA for the CDR3: TGTGCCAGCAGCCCCACGGGACTGGGGTATGGCTACACCTTC. This rearrangement joins TRBV5-6 to TRBJ1-2; D is perhaps TRBD1 (5 bases). Germline V gene sequence: CDR1 SGHDT, CDR2 YYEEEE. The length of the CDR3 is 14 residues. The germline V and J ends were trimmed by 4 bases and 5 bases, with 15 bases remaining between them.

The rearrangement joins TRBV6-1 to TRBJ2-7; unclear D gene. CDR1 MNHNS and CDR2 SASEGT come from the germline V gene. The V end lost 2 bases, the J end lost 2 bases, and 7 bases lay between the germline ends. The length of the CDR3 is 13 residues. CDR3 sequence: CASSELGPYEQYF. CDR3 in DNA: TGTGCCAGCAGTGAACTAGGGCCCTACGAGCAGTACTTC.

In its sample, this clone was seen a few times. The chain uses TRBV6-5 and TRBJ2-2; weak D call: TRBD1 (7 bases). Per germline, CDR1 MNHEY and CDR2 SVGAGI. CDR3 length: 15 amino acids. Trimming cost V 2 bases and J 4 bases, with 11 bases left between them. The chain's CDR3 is CASSYAGQLTGELFF. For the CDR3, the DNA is TGTGCCAGCAGTTACGCGGGACAGCTCACCGGGGAGCTGTTTTTT.

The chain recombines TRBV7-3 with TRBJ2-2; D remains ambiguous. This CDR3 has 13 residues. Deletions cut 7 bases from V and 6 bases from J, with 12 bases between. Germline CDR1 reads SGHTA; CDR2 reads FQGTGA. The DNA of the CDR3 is TGTGCCAGCACTGGGCGGTCGGCCGGGGAGCTGTTTTTT. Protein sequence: CASTGRSAGELFF.

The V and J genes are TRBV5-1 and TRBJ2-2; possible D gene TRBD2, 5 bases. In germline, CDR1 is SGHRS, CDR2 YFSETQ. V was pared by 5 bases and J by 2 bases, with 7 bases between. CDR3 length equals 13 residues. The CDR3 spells CASRRVNTGELFF. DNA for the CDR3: TGCGCCAGCAGGAGGGTCAACACCGGGGAGCTGTTTTTT.